This is a list of T cell receptor beta chains from one sample in a study of cytomegalovirus exposure and HLA in healthy donors. TCRdb's copy holds only in-frame clones and misses some; the assay was immunoSEQ multiplex PCR. This table holds about 160,000 clones, about 80% found once. Sequencing used PBMCs. The source is a man between 18 and 29 years old in good health and CMV-seropositive. CDR3s include the opening cysteine and the closing phenylalanine or tryptophan. Each record gives: V gene, CDR3 length, D gene, J gene, clone size, CDR3 DNA, CDR3 protein. D genes are given only for firm matches. Not all rows give a size; the values are once, few, many and, for expanded clones, a class.

TRBV2	15	TRBD1	TRBJ2-5	.	TGTGCCAGCAGTGAGACAGGGGGTAAAGGAGAGACCCAGTACTTC	CASSETGGKGETQYF
TRBV7-7	16	TRBD2	TRBJ2-5	.	TGTGCTAGCAGCTTATCCGGGACTAGTGGGGGAGAGACCCAGTACTTC	CASSLSGTSGGETQYF
TRBV5-4	14	TRBD1	TRBJ2-4	.	TGTGCCAGCAGCCAAGGGGGACAGGCAAACATTCAGTACTTC	CASSQGGQANIQYF
TRBV30	15	.	TRBJ1-3	.	TGTGCCTGGAGTGTAGACGGGGGGCCTGGAAACACCATATATTTT	CAWSVDGGPGNTIYF
TRBV7-8	15	.	TRBJ1-5	.	TGTGCCAGCAGCTTACGGGGGATTAGCAATCAGCCCCAGCATTTT	CASSLRGISNQPQHF
TRBV10-3	14	TRBD1	TRBJ1-1	.	TGTGCCATCAGGACCCCCCAGGGGGCAAGGGGTGCTTTCTTT	CAIRTPQGARGAFF
TRBV7-8	16	.	TRBJ1-4	.	TGTGCCAGCAGCTTAGAATTTGGGACTTCGAATGAAAAACTGTTTTTT	CASSLEFGTSNEKLFF
TRBV7-6	15	TRBD1	TRBJ2-7	.	TGTGCCAGCAGCTTAGGGGGGGACAGGGCCCACGAGCAGTACTTC	CASSLGGDRAHEQYF
TRBV4-2	16	.	TRBJ2-1	.	TGTGCCAGCAGCCAAGTCGGCGGAGACGTCTACAATGAGCAGTTCTTC	CASSQVGGDVYNEQFF
TRBV5-4	15	TRBD2	TRBJ2-3	.	TGTGCCAGCAGCTTGGATGGGACTAGTGTAGATACGCAGTATTTT	CASSLDGTSVDTQYF
TRBV4-2	16	.	TRBJ2-7	few	TGTGCCAGCAGCCAAGATCAAGGGGACAACCCCTACGAGCAGTACTTC	CASSQDQGDNPYEQYF
TRBV10-3	14	.	TRBJ2-1	few	TGTGCCATCGGAAGTGGGGGGGCTGGGAATGAGCAGTTCTTC	CAIGSGGAGNEQFF
TRBV6-5	15	TRBD1	TRBJ1-1	.	TGTGCCAGCAGTTCACAGGGGGATGGGGGAACTGAAGCTTTCTTT	CASSSQGDGGTEAFF
TRBV28	15	.	TRBJ1-2	once	TGTGCCAGCAGTTTGGTAGGACAGACGAACTATGGCTACACCTTC	CASSLVGQTNYGYTF
TRBV4-1	19	.	TRBJ2-7	.	TGCGCCAGCAGCCGCAGCGGGACAGGTCTTTCGCCCCTCTCCTACGAGCAGTACTTC	CASSRSGTGLSPLSYEQYF
TRBV19	15	.	TRBJ2-2	.	TGTGCCAGTAATTGGCAGGCCACAGGAACCGGGGAGCTGTTTTTT	CASNWQATGTGELFF
TRBV7-2	15	.	TRBJ2-7	once	TGTGCCAGCAGCCAGACGAAACTAGCTGCGGGCGAGCAGTACTTC	CASSQTKLAAGEQYF
TRBV7-6	13	TRBD1	TRBJ2-7	few	TGTGCCAGCAGCCGAGGACAGGGGGGCGAGCAGTACTTC	CASSRGQGGEQYF
TRBV29-1	13	TRBD2	TRBJ2-1	.	TGCAGCGTTGAAGCCCTAGCGGTCAATGAGCAGTTCTTC	CSVEALAVNEQFF
TRBV5-1	14	.	TRBJ1-1	few	TGCGCCAGCAGCTTGGGCGGACAGAACACTGAAGCTTTCTTT	CASSLGGQNTEAFF
TRBV6-4	12	.	TRBJ2-7	.	TGTGCCAGCAGTGACTCGAGAGGCGAGCAGTACTTC	CASSDSRGEQYF
TRBV9	15	TRBD1	TRBJ1-2	.	TGTGCCAGCAGCGTAGCCTGGGAGGCAGGGGGTGGCTACACCTTC	CASSVAWEAGGGYTF
TRBV4-1	12	.	TRBJ2-7	.	TGCGCCAGCAGCCAAGCTGATTACGAGCAGTACTTC	CASSQADYEQYF
TRBV11-2	14	.	TRBJ1-1	once	TGTGCCAGCAGCAGAACAGGCCTGAACACTGAAGCTTTCTTT	CASSRTGLNTEAFF
TRBV10-2	13	TRBD1	TRBJ1-5	.	TGCGCCAGCACTGGGACAGGCAATCAGCCCCAGCATTTT	CASTGTGNQPQHF
TRBV5-4	14	.	TRBJ1-4	.	TGTGCCAGCGGGCCCGACGGATTTAATGAAAAACTGTTTTTT	CASGPDGFNEKLFF
TRBV5-6	14	.	TRBJ1-3	.	TGTGCCAGCAGCTTGGGGAGCTCTGGAAACACCATATATTTT	CASSLGSSGNTIYF
TRBV9	14	.	TRBJ2-2	.	TGTGCCAGCAGGGGGCAACCGAACACCGGGGAGCTGTTTTTT	CASRGQPNTGELFF
TRBV11-2	17	TRBD1	TRBJ2-2	.	TGTGCCAGCAGCGCGCACCGGGACAGGGGAGTTGGCGGGGAGCTGTTTTTT	CASSAHRDRGVGGELFF
TRBV7-3	12	TRBD1	TRBJ2-3	.	TGTGCCAGCAGCCTACAGGGGGATACGCAGTATTTT	CASSLQGDTQYF
TRBV19	16	TRBD1	TRBJ1-2	.	TGTGCCAGTAGCAGGGACAGGGGGCCGCTAGGGTATGGCTACACCTTC	CASSRDRGPLGYGYTF
TRBV15	15	TRBD1	TRBJ1-3	.	TGTGCCACCTCCCGGGACAGAGTCTCTGGAAACACCATATATTTT	CATSRDRVSGNTIYF
TRBV19	13	.	TRBJ2-7	.	TGTGCCAGTAGTAGTGCGGGATCCTACGAGCAGTACTTC	CASSSAGSYEQYF
TRBV5-1	13	TRBD1	TRBJ2-7	.	TGCGCCAGCAGCCCGGGACAGGGGAGGGAGCAGTACTTC	CASSPGQGREQYF
TRBV5-4	17	TRBD2	TRBJ2-3	.	TGTGCCAGCAGCCCGACTAGCGGGAATACCCGCACAGATACGCAGTATTTT	CASSPTSGNTRTDTQYF
TRBV27	13	TRBD1	TRBJ1-2	.	TGTGCCAGCAGTTCGACAGGGTTGGGTGGCTACACCTTC	CASSSTGLGGYTF
TRBV28	15	TRBD1	TRBJ1-6	few	TGTGCCAGCAGTTTGGGGGGGACAGGGACTTCACCCCTCCACTTT	CASSLGGTGTSPLHF
TRBV21-1	17	.	TRBJ1-2	.	TGTGCCAGCAGCAAAGTCGGGGGGACAGGGGTCTACTATGGCTACACCTTC	CASSKVGGTGVYYGYTF
TRBV6-5	16	TRBD1	TRBJ2-1	.	TGTGCCAGCAGTTATGCCGGGACAGGGGGCTACCATGAGCAGTTCTTC	CASSYAGTGGYHEQFF
TRBV5-1	13	.	TRBJ1-2	.	TGCGCCAGCAGCTTGGGGACTTATTATGGCTACACCTTC	CASSLGTYYGYTF